Below, 24 T cell receptor beta chains from the same sample are listed, as sequenced in a study of blood T cell repertoires in COVID-19. TCRdb's table, derived via immunoSEQ multiplex PCR, lists solely in-frame clones and lacks some. This sample carries around 70,000 clones, about 83% of them seen once, and the ten largest clones take around 25%. Sequences were obtained from peripheral blood. The receptors stem from a human donor in a cohort sampled during active COVID-19.

The chain combines TRBV11-2 with TRBJ1-4; 9 bases are shared with TRBD1. The CDR3 has 14 residues. The J segment lost 7 bases and the V segment lost 3 bases, leaving 3 bases of the junction unmatched. CDR1 and CDR2 from the germline V gene are SGHAT and FQNNGV. The CDR3 DNA sequence: TGTGCCAGCAGCTTGGACAGGGGTAGTGAAAAACTGTTTTTT. Amino acid sequence: CASSLDRGSEKLFF.

V usage is TRBV28 and J usage is TRBJ2-7; 7 bases line up with TRBD2. V gave up 6 bases and J gave up 4 bases; unmatched junction bases: 6. CDR1 is MDHEN, CDR2 SYDVKM, per germline. The CDR3 sequence is 13 residues long. The CDR3 loop is CASSPLGGYEQYF. CDR3 coding DNA: TGTGCCAGCAGCCCCCTGGGGGGGTACGAGCAGTACTTC.

V usage is TRBV7-2 and J usage is TRBJ2-1; no firm D call. CDR1 is SGHTA and CDR2 is FQGNSA in the germline V gene. Trimming stripped 5 bases from V and 7 bases from J, with 18 bases between. This CDR3 is 15 amino acids long. The DNA of the CDR3 is TGTGCCAGCAGCCCCGCCCCCCGAGGTTGGAATGAGCAGTTCTTC. This sequence encodes CASSPAPRGWNEQFF.

By proportion, this clone is medium-sized. V gene TRBV15 combines with J gene TRBJ1-5, with no clear D. Trimming removed 5 bases at V and 4 bases at J, with 15 bases between. Germline CDR1 LNHNV, CDR2 YYDKDF (reference sequence). There are 15 residues in the CDR3. The chain's CDR3 is CATSRGELQNQPQHF. The CDR3 DNA sequence: TGTGCCACCAGCCGTGGGGAGTTGCAGAATCAGCCCCAGCATTTT.

The CDR3 is CASRPQIAGGNTGELFF. The CDR3 DNA follows: TGCGCCAGCCGACCACAGATAGCGGGGGGCAACACCGGGGAGCTGTTTTTT. This rearrangement joins TRBV5-1 to TRBJ2-2; 10 bases are a match to TRBD2. J was trimmed by 2 bases and V by 7 bases; bases with no gene match: 11. From germline, CDR1 is SGHRS and CDR2 YFSETQ. The CDR3 sequence is 17 residues long. Drawing the rest from reference TRBV5-1 and TRBJ2-2, the complete variable domain is KAGVTQTPRYLIKTRGQQVTLSCSPISGHRSVSWYQQTPGQGLQFLFEYFSETQRNKGNFPGRFSGRQFSNSRSEMNVSTLELGDSALYLCASRPQIAGGNTGELFFGEGSRLTVL.

V usage is TRBV28 and J usage is TRBJ1-1; D unresolved. Per germline, CDR1 MDHEN and CDR2 SYDVKM. Trimming shortened V by 6 bases and J by 4 bases, and 12 bases separated the two germline ends. The CDR3 has 13 amino acids. CDR3 region: CASRLGRITEAFF. CDR3 in DNA: TGTGCCAGCAGGTTGGGGAGGATCACTGAAGCTTTCTTT. The full variable domain, in which reference TRBV28 and TRBJ1-1 provide the parts outside the CDR3, is DVKVTQSSRYLVKRTGEKVFLECVQDMDHENMFWYRQDPGLGLRLIYFSYDVKMKEKGDIPEGYSVSREKKERFSLILESASTNQTSMYLCASRLGRITEAFFGQGTRLTVV.

The sample holds a few counts of this clone. This sequence joins TRBV4-1 and TRBJ2-2; the match to TRBD1 covers 7 bases. CDR1 and CDR2 from the germline V gene are MGHRA and YSYEKL. Germline trimming cut 0 bases from V and 6 bases from J; bases unmatched to any gene: 10. CDR3 length: 17 residues. The CDR3: CASSQDWRQGHAGELFF. The CDR3 DNA reads as TGCGCCAGCAGCCAAGATTGGAGACAGGGTCACGCCGGGGAGCTGTTTTTT.

The chain combines TRBV5-4 with TRBJ2-2, with no clear D. Deletions cut 0 bases from V and 0 bases from J, with 6 bases between. Per the germline V gene, CDR1 is SGHNT and CDR2 is YYREEE (reference sequence). This CDR3 spans 15 amino acids. CDR3 DNA: TGTGCCAGCAGCTTGGTATCCTCGAACACCGGGGAGCTGTTTTTT. Encoded protein: CASSLVSSNTGELFF.

This rearrangement joins TRBV3-1 (or the pseudogene TRBV3-2) to TRBJ2-5; the D gene is possibly TRBD2 (7 bases). Germline-derived CDR1 and CDR2 are LGHDT and YNNKEL (reference sequence). The CDR3 spans 14 residues. The ends were cut back, 1 base at V and 5 bases at J, with 11 bases in the middle. CDR3 nucleotide sequence: TGTGCCAGCAGCCAAGTCGGGGGGCACGAGACCCAGTACTTC. This codes for CASSQVGGHETQYF.

The chain is built from TRBV7-2 and TRBJ2-5; D not certain. The CDR3 covers 13 residues. Trimming took 5 bases from V and 0 from J, leaving 7 bases between them. Germline V gives CDR1 SGHTA, CDR2 FQGNSA. CDR3 bases: TGTGCCAGCAGCGCCAGATACCAAGAGACCCAGTACTTC. It specifies CASSARYQETQYF.

Worth noting for this clone: A much larger clone sits a single nucleotide away, making a read error possible. The chain has TRBV11-2 and TRBJ2-5; D is undetermined. This CDR3 has 11 residues. V was shortened by 4 bases and J by 2 bases, with 2 bases between the two germline ends. The germline V gene has CDR1 SGHAT and CDR2 FQNNGV. This CDR3 reads CASSSQETQYF. The DNA of the CDR3 is TGTGCCAGCAGCTCTCAAGAGACCCAGTACTTC. Variable domain in full (rest from reference TRBV11-2 and TRBJ2-5): EAGVAQSPRYKIIEKRQSVAFWCNPISGHATLYWYQQILGQGPKLLIQFQNNGVVDDSQLPKDRFSAERLKGVDSTLKIQPAKLEDSAVYLCASSSQETQYFGPGTRLLVL.

The gene calls are TRBV29-1 and TRBJ2-5; 10 bases are a match to TRBD1. This CDR3 has 14 amino acids. V dropped 3 bases and J dropped 4; count of bases not matched to a gene: 5. Germline V gene data show CDR1 as SQVTM and CDR2 as ANQGSEA. CDR3 DNA sequence: TGCAGCGTTGAGGGACAGGGGAAGGGAGAGACCCAGTACTTC. Residues: CSVEGQGKGETQYF.

This clone appeared a few times. The rearrangement uses TRBV6-6 and TRBJ2-3; no firm D call. Trimming left V 4 bases short and J 4 bases short, with 6 bases between. The CDR3 is 12 amino acids. The V gene's germline CDR1 is MNHNY and CDR2 SVGAGI (reference sequence). CDR3 in amino acids: CASSSIADTQYF. CDR3 nucleotide sequence: TGTGCCAGCAGTTCAATAGCAGATACGCAGTATTTT.

The CDR3: CSASEVRSTDTQYF. In DNA, the CDR3 is TGCAGTGCTAGTGAGGTCAGAAGCACAGATACGCAGTATTTT. V is TRBV20-1 and J is TRBJ2-3; the D is unclear. The CDR3 consists of 14 residues. Germline CDR1 is DFQATT and CDR2 is SNEGSKA (reference sequence). The germline V and J ends were trimmed by 3 bases and 0 bases, with 10 bases remaining between them.

The chain recombines TRBV4-3 with TRBJ1-6, with a possible D match to TRBD1 (5 bases). Germline CDR1 LGHNA, CDR2 YSLEER. The CDR3 runs to 16 residues. Trimming pared 0 bases from V and 3 bases from J, leaving 9 bases between. The CDR3 nucleotides are TGCGCCAGCAGCCAAGATCGACAGTTCTATAATTCACCCCTCCACTTT. Its translation is CASSQDRQFYNSPLHF.

The rearrangement joins TRBV19 to TRBJ2-6; 7 nucleotides match TRBD2. The junction had 7 bases not matched to a gene; V was cut back by 2 bases and J by 0 bases. The germline V gene encodes CDR1 LNHDA and CDR2 SQIVND (reference sequence). The CDR3 is 18 amino acids. The CDR3: CASSINGGGLSGANVLTF. CDR3 nucleotides: TGTGCCAGTAGTATAAACGGCGGGGGACTCTCTGGGGCCAACGTCCTGACTTTC.

CDR3 region: CASSLALGADQPQHF. The CDR3 DNA reads as TGTGCCAGCAGCTTAGCGTTAGGTGCGGATCAGCCCCAGCATTTT. The rearrangement links TRBV7-2 to TRBJ1-5; D uncertain. The length of the CDR3 is 15 residues. V lost 0 bases and J 5 bases, leaving 11 bases between the germline ends. The V gene's germline CDR1 is SGHTA and CDR2 FQGNSA. The entire variable domain, with the rest obtained from reference TRBV7-2 and TRBJ1-5, is as follows: GAGVSQSPSNKVTEKGKDVELRCDPISGHTALYWYRQSLGQGLEFLIYFQGNSAPDKSGLPSDRFSAERTGGSVSTLTIQRTQQEDSAVYLCASSLALGADQPQHFGDGTRLSIL.

This chain links TRBV4-2 with TRBJ2-1; 8 bases agree with TRBD2. Germline V gene sequence: CDR1 LGHNA, CDR2 YNFKEQ. Trimming removed 0 bases from V and 3 bases from J; junction bases left unmatched: 7. This CDR3 is 17 amino acids long. The CDR3 reads CASSQEVGSGNYNEQFF. As DNA, the CDR3 is TGTGCCAGCAGCCAAGAAGTTGGTAGCGGGAACTACAATGAGCAGTTCTTC.

This chain joins TRBV7-9 and TRBJ2-2; 8 bases are a match to TRBD2. CDR1 is SEHNR and CDR2 is FQNEAQ in the germline V gene (reference sequence). After removal of 6 bases from V and 4 bases from J, the junction contained 1 base not matched to a gene. The CDR3 spans 13 residues. DNA for the CDR3: TGTGCCAGCAGTCGGGGGGGCACCGGGGAGCTGTTTTTT. Translated: CASSRGGTGELFF.

The gene calls are TRBV11-3 and TRBJ2-5, with D unclear. Trimming took off 4 bases at V and 4 bases at J, with 4 bases between the two ends. Germline V gene sequence: CDR1 SGHNT, CDR2 YENEEA. There are 11 residues in the CDR3. This CDR3 is CASSSGETQYF. As DNA, the CDR3 is TGTGCCAGCAGCTCAGGAGAGACCCAGTACTTC.

The rearrangement links TRBV10-2 to TRBJ2-7, with 8 nucleotides matching TRBD2. The CDR3 is made up of 14 amino acids. Losses at the gene ends were 10 bases for V and 6 bases for J; bases not matched to a gene: 14. Germline V lookup: CDR1 WSHSY, CDR2 SAAADI. CDR3: CATQDAGGAREQYF. The CDR3 region has the DNA TGCGCCACTCAGGATGCGGGGGGAGCGCGCGAGCAGTACTTC.

The V call is TRBV7-2, the J call TRBJ2-3, with 9 bases lining up with TRBD2. CDR1 and CDR2 (germline): SGHTA, FQGNSA. This CDR3 has 16 residues. After removal of 0 bases from V and 4 bases from J, the junction contained 5 bases not matched to a gene. CDR3 protein: CASSLAGGGASDTQYF. The CDR3 nucleotides read TGTGCCAGCAGCTTAGCAGGCGGGGGGGCCTCAGATACGCAGTATTTT.

CDR3 protein: CASSESGANTGELFF. DNA of the CDR3: TGTGCCAGCAGCGAAAGCGGGGCCAACACCGGGGAGCTGTTTTTT. V is TRBV9 and J is TRBJ2-2; TRBD2 matches 7 bases. V trimming: 3 bases; J trimming: 2 bases; junction bases outside the gene matches: 4. Germline assignment: CDR1 SGDLS and CDR2 YYNGEE. The CDR3 has 15 residues.

The chain employs TRBV28 and TRBJ1-5; TRBD1 aligns across 8 bases. The germline V gene encodes CDR1 MDHEN and CDR2 SYDVKM. The CDR3 loop spans 14 amino acids. V dropped 6 bases and J dropped 11; count of bases not matched to a gene: 12. The CDR3 nucleotides read TGTGCCAGCAGGGAAGACCAGCAGGGGGCAGCCCAGCATTTT. This sequence encodes CASREDQQGAAQHF.